This entry concerns a single TCR beta chain. These data are taken from a study of Tregs in tolerant kidney transplant recipients. Here immunoSEQ multiplex PCR was the method, and the copy in TCRdb shows in-frame clones only, minus some. The table records around 64,000 clones, about 89% of them present only once. The nonmyeloablative bone marrow transplants came from related graft donors, with transient mixed chimerism. Unstimulated Tregs (CD4+CD25+CD127-) and CD4+CD25- non-Tregs were sorted from PBMCs. The CDR3 contains 15 residues. The V gene's germline CDR1 is MGHDK and CDR2 SYGVNS. V lost 3 bases and J lost 6; bases outside the gene matches: 8.

The receptor comes from a human patient who received a combined kidney and bone marrow transplant. The graft donor may have given rise to some T cells. Specimen: CD4+ T cells from blood (PBMCs), collected 6 months after the transplant. The chain combines TRBV25-1 with TRBJ2-3; 8 bases are shared with TRBD1. CDR3 protein: CASSDRQGALDTQYF. In nucleotides, the CDR3 is TGTGCCAGCAGTGATAGGCAGGGGGCCCTTGATACGCAGTATTTT.